This is a list of T cell receptor beta chains from one sample in a study of blood T cell repertoires in COVID-19. Only in-frame clones appear in the TCRdb table, and some are missing; sequencing was by immunoSEQ multiplex PCR. Altogether approximately 150,000 clones are present, about 79% being singletons, with the ten largest covering over 12%. The material sequenced was PBMCs or T cells enriched from blood (not recorded which). The receptors were gathered from a man over 45 who had recovered from COVID-19. Each CDR3 is given with its conserved first and last residue. D genes are given only for firm matches. Part of the rows lack a size; the others show once, few, many or a class for expanded clones.

NA	TRBV7-9	TRBJ1-2	NA	TGTGCCAGCAGCCGTGATGGTGTAATGAGCGGCTACACCTTC	CASSRDGVMSGYTF
TRBD1	TRBV7-2	TRBJ2-1	once	TGTGCCAGCAGTCTCGGGACAGGGGGCAATGAGCAGTTCTTC	CASSLGTGGNEQFF
TRBD1	TRBV6-1	TRBJ2-7	once	TGTGCCAGCAGTGAAAAGGGGACAGGCTCCTACGAGCAGTACTTC	CASSEKGTGSYEQYF
NA	TRBV5-1	TRBJ1-2	NA	TGCGCCAGCAGCTTACAGGGTTATGGCTACACCTTC	CASSLQGYGYTF
NA	TRBV9	TRBJ1-3	NA	TGTGCCAGCAGCGTAGTGGCCGACTCTGGAAACACCATATATTTT	CASSVVADSGNTIYF
NA	TRBV2	TRBJ1-1	NA	TGTGCCAGCAGTGAGGGGAGGAAGGACACTGAAGCTTTCTTT	CASSEGRKDTEAFF
NA	TRBV12-3/TRBV12-4	TRBJ2-5	NA	TGTGCCAGCAGCCGGACAGTCCCTGAGACCCAGTACTTC	CASSRTVPETQYF
NA	TRBV18	TRBJ1-6	once	TGTGCCAGCTCCTACCTAGAAGGGGTTCCGAACTCACCCCTCCACTTT	CASSYLEGVPNSPLHF
TRBD1	TRBV9	TRBJ1-1	NA	TGTGCCAGCAGCGCCGGACAGGGTAGATTCACTGAAGCTTTCTTT	CASSAGQGRFTEAFF
TRBD1	TRBV6-1	TRBJ2-7	NA	TGTGCCAGCAGTGAAGCTGGGACAGGGGGCTACGAGCAGTACTTC	CASSEAGTGGYEQYF
NA	TRBV10-3	TRBJ1-1	few	TGTGCCACGAGGGTCGGGGACACTGAAGCTTTCTTT	CATRVGDTEAFF
NA	TRBV20-1	TRBJ1-1	NA	TGCAGTGCTAGGAGGGTCACTGAAGCTTTCTTT	CSARRVTEAFF
TRBD1	TRBV11-3	TRBJ2-2	NA	TGTGCCAGCAGCACGACGGACAGGGGGTACACCGGGGAGCTGTTTTTT	CASSTTDRGYTGELFF
TRBD1	TRBV7-8	TRBJ1-3	NA	TGTGCCAGCAGTCAAGGGACAGGCTCTGGAAACACCATATATTTT	CASSQGTGSGNTIYF
TRBD1	TRBV10-1	TRBJ2-2	NA	TGCGCCAGCAGTCCTGGGTTTTTGGGACAGGGGGACACCGGGGAGCTGTTTTTT	CASSPGFLGQGDTGELFF
TRBD1	TRBV6-6	TRBJ2-7	NA	TGTGCCAGCAGTTACGGGCAGGGGGTACCCTACGAGCAGTACTTC	CASSYGQGVPYEQYF
TRBD1	TRBV10-2	TRBJ1-6	NA	TGCGCCAGCAGTGAGCGACAGGGCAATCCACCCCTCCACTTT	CASSERQGNPPLHF
TRBD2	TRBV11-2	TRBJ2-2	NA	TGTGCCAGCAGCTTAGATCGGGGGGGTACCGGGGAGCTGTTTTTT	CASSLDRGGTGELFF
TRBD1	TRBV7-2	TRBJ1-1	NA	TGTGCCAGCAGCAGACCGTTAACAGGGGTGTTGGACACTGAAGCTTTCTTT	CASSRPLTGVLDTEAFF
TRBD1	TRBV5-5	TRBJ2-7	NA	TGTGCCAGCAGCCCCGGGACAGGGAGCTCCTACGAGCAGTACTTC	CASSPGTGSSYEQYF
TRBD2	TRBV28	TRBJ2-5	NA	TGTGCCAGCAGGGCTAGCGGGGGGCCCGGGGAGACCCAGTACTTC	CASRASGGPGETQYF
NA	TRBV30	TRBJ1-4	few	TGTGCCTGGACGTGGGATAGAGGGGAAAAACTGTTTTTT	CAWTWDRGEKLFF
TRBD1	TRBV30	TRBJ2-7	many	TGTGCCTGGAGTGTGAGGGACAGGGGGTTCTCCTACGAGCAGTACTTC	CAWSVRDRGFSYEQYF
TRBD1	TRBV5-1	TRBJ2-3	NA	TGCGCCAGCAGCCCCTCGACAGGGGCGTCCACAGATACGCAGTATTTT	CASSPSTGASTDTQYF
TRBD1	TRBV11-2	TRBJ1-2	once	TGTGCCAGCAGCACGGACAGGAACTATGGCTACACCTTC	CASSTDRNYGYTF
TRBD2	TRBV2	TRBJ2-3	few	TGTGCCAGCAGGAGGGAGGCTAGCGGGGGGGCAGATACGCAGTATTTT	CASRREASGGADTQYF
TRBD2	TRBV5-1	TRBJ2-3	NA	TGCGCCAGCAGCCACGGACTAGCGTCGACCAAGCACACAGATACGCAGTATTTT	CASSHGLASTKHTDTQYF
TRBD1	TRBV5-1	TRBJ2-3	many	TGCGCCAGCAGAAGACAGGGGGCAACAGATACGCAGTATTTT	CASRRQGATDTQYF
NA	TRBV6-1	TRBJ1-2	NA	TGTGCCAGCAGTGAAGTGATCGGGAGTAACTATGGCTACACCTTC	CASSEVIGSNYGYTF
NA	TRBV3-1/TRBV3-2	TRBJ1-2	NA	TGTGCCAGCAGTACAGGGTACTATGGCTACACCTTC	CASSTGYYGYTF
TRBD1	TRBV7-9	TRBJ2-7	NA	TGTGCCAGCAGCTTAGCCCCGACAGGGTTCTACTACGAGCAGTACTTC	CASSLAPTGFYYEQYF
NA	TRBV5-1	TRBJ1-4	NA	TGCGCCAGCAGCCGGGCCGGGCCGACTATGGGAACAACTAATGAAAAACTGTTTTTT	CASSRAGPTMGTTNEKLFF
TRBD1	TRBV6-5	TRBJ1-5	NA	TGTGCCAGCAGAGACAGGGGGCCCCGCAATCAGCCCCAGCATTTT	CASRDRGPRNQPQHF
TRBD1	TRBV6-6	TRBJ2-6	once	TGTGCCAGCCGCCGGGACAGAGAGTCTGGGGCCAACGTCCTGACTTTC	CASRRDRESGANVLTF
NA	TRBV5-1	TRBJ1-5	NA	TGCGCCAGCAGCTTGGGGAGTAATCAGCCCCAGCATTTT	CASSLGSNQPQHF
TRBD1	TRBV2	TRBJ1-1	NA	TGTGCCAGCAGGAAACCGGGACAGGGCCCGGACAAAATGAACACTGAAGCTTTCTTT	CASRKPGQGPDKMNTEAFF
TRBD2	TRBV19	TRBJ2-1	NA	TGTGCCAGTACCCCTCTCCCGGCGGCTACTAGCGGGGTTAATGAGCAGTTCTTC	CASTPLPAATSGVNEQFF
TRBD1	TRBV6-5	TRBJ1-4	NA	TGTGCCAGCAGAAGGACAGGGGGCGGAGGTGAAAAACTGTTTTTT	CASRRTGGGGEKLFF
NA	TRBV3-1/TRBV3-2	TRBJ2-7	NA	TGTGCCAGCAGCCAAGTTACTAACGAGCAGTACTTC	CASSQVTNEQYF
TRBD1	TRBV30	TRBJ1-2	NA	TGTGCCTGGGGACAGGGAGGATGGGTTGACTATGGCTACACCTTC	CAWGQGGWVDYGYTF
NA	TRBV2	TRBJ1-5	few	TGTGCCAGCAGCGAAGACAGGCTCAGCAATCAGCCCCAGCATTTT	CASSEDRLSNQPQHF
TRBD1	TRBV18	TRBJ1-1	NA	TGTGCCAGCTCACCAAGACAGGGGGGAGTGAACACTGAAGCTTTCTTT	CASSPRQGGVNTEAFF
TRBD1	TRBV2	TRBJ2-3	NA	TGTGCCAGCAGTGAGGAGCAGGGGGCGGGGGATACGCAGTATTTT	CASSEEQGAGDTQYF
NA	TRBV6-5	TRBJ1-1	NA	TGTGCCAGCAGTTACTTCCGGGGGAGTGGTGAAGCTTTCTTT	CASSYFRGSGEAFF
NA	TRBV6-5	TRBJ2-1	NA	TGTGCCACGGTTAGCCTAAATGAGCAGTTCTTC	CATVSLNEQFF
NA	TRBV2	TRBJ1-1	few	TGTGCCAGCAGGGTCGGTGAGCAAACTGAAGCTTTCTTT	CASRVGEQTEAFF
TRBD2	TRBV5-6	TRBJ2-3	NA	TGTGCCAGCAGCTTGTACAGCGGGGGCACAGATACGCAGTATTTT	CASSLYSGGTDTQYF